Listed below are T cell receptor beta chains from one sample, sequenced in a study of blood T cell repertoires in COVID-19. Profiling relied on immunoSEQ multiplex PCR, and the TCRdb table lists in-frame clones only, not all of them. The top ten clones hold roughly 7% of a sample with 90,000 or so clones, 90% of them seen once. The sequenced sample was peripheral blood. These receptors all come from a man aged 18-30 years with COVID-19, enrolled during active disease. Each CDR3 is given with its conserved first and last residue. A D gene is named only where the DNA matches it firmly. For some rows the clone size is stated as once, few or many, or as a class when expanded; others skip it.

V gene: TRBV15
clone size: once
CDR3 length: 13
D gene: .
J gene: TRBJ1-2
CDR3 DNA: TGTGCCACCAGCAGGGGACAAAACTATGGCTACACCTTC
CDR3 protein: CATSRGQNYGYTF

V gene: TRBV6-2/TRBV6-3
clone size: .
CDR3 length: 15
D gene: TRBD2
J gene: TRBJ2-7
CDR3 DNA: TGTGCCAGCAGTTACTTAGCGGGAGTCCTCTACGAGCAGTACTTC
CDR3 protein: CASSYLAGVLYEQYF

V gene: TRBV2
clone size: .
CDR3 length: 10
D gene: .
J gene: TRBJ2-1
CDR3 DNA: TGTGCCAGCCTTGCCCTAGGGCAGTTCTTC
CDR3 protein: CASLALGQFF

V gene: TRBV9
clone size: few
CDR3 length: 14
D gene: TRBD1
J gene: TRBJ1-2
CDR3 DNA: TGTGCCAGCAGCGCCCCCGGGACAGGGTTGGGCTACACCTTC
CDR3 protein: CASSAPGTGLGYTF

V gene: TRBV7-2
clone size: .
CDR3 length: 16
D gene: .
J gene: TRBJ2-5
CDR3 DNA: TGTGCCAGCAGTTACATGGGTCCTGGGGGCGTAGAGACCCAGTACTTC
CDR3 protein: CASSYMGPGGVETQYF

V gene: TRBV19
clone size: .
CDR3 length: 13
D gene: .
J gene: TRBJ2-7
CDR3 DNA: TGTGCCAGTAGTATAAAGGGGGCCTACGAGCAGTACTTC
CDR3 protein: CASSIKGAYEQYF

V gene: TRBV16
clone size: .
CDR3 length: 13
D gene: .
J gene: TRBJ2-7
CDR3 DNA: TGTGCCAGCAGCCTCCAAGGCGGCCACGAGCAGTACTTC
CDR3 protein: CASSLQGGHEQYF

V gene: TRBV7-2
clone size: .
CDR3 length: 17
D gene: TRBD2
J gene: TRBJ2-1
CDR3 DNA: TGTGCCAGCAGCTTATTTGCGACTAGCGGGCTACACAATGAGCAGTTCTTC
CDR3 protein: CASSLFATSGLHNEQFF

V gene: TRBV9
clone size: .
CDR3 length: 15
D gene: .
J gene: TRBJ2-3
CDR3 DNA: TGTGCCAGCACCGTGGAGGGATCTGGGACAGATACGCAGTATTTT
CDR3 protein: CASTVEGSGTDTQYF

V gene: TRBV28
clone size: .
CDR3 length: 15
D gene: TRBD2
J gene: TRBJ2-6
CDR3 DNA: TGTGCCAGCAGTTTTAGCGGGAACGGGGCCAACGTCCTGACTTTC
CDR3 protein: CASSFSGNGANVLTF

V gene: TRBV10-3
clone size: .
CDR3 length: 15
D gene: TRBD1
J gene: TRBJ1-1
CDR3 DNA: TGTGCCATCAGTGAGTTCCGACAGGGGGACACTGAAGCTTTCTTT
CDR3 protein: CAISEFRQGDTEAFF

V gene: TRBV3-1/TRBV3-2
clone size: .
CDR3 length: 15
D gene: TRBD1
J gene: TRBJ1-2
CDR3 DNA: TGTGCCAGCAGCGAGGGACAGGGCCCTAACTATGGCTACACCTTC
CDR3 protein: CASSEGQGPNYGYTF

V gene: TRBV27
clone size: once
CDR3 length: 13
D gene: TRBD2
J gene: TRBJ2-3
CDR3 DNA: TGTGCCAGCACCTCGGGGGGAACAGATACGCAGTATTTT
CDR3 protein: CASTSGGTDTQYF